This TCR beta chain was sequenced in a study of T cells after yellow fever vaccination. Study-level background: Fractions containing few cells were prepared with SMART-Seq v4 Ultra Low Input.

Production of TCR cDNA was by 5'RACE template switching, which also added a universal primer site and UMIs. In TCRdb, the 5' RACE reads were re-called with MiXCR into one record per CDR3 protein. The table includes about 160,000 distinct CDR3 sequences, around 7.2% detected once. This clonotype has a handful of counts. This clonotype was sampled from a man in his late teens or twenties who received the YFV17D yellow fever vaccine. Material: CD4+ T cells sorted from PBMCs, obtained 5 days after the first yellow fever vaccination.

DNA of the CDR3: TGTGCCATCGAGACTAGCGGGGGGGCCCGAGGTGAGCAGTTCTTC. The encoded protein is CAIETSGGARGEQFF. The chain links TRBV10-3 to TRBJ2-1; 14 positions agree with TRBD2. The CDR3 has 15 amino acids. Trimming at V came to 8 bases and at J to 9 bases, leaving 9 bases not matched to a gene. The germline CDR1 and CDR2 sequences are ENHRY and SYGVKD.